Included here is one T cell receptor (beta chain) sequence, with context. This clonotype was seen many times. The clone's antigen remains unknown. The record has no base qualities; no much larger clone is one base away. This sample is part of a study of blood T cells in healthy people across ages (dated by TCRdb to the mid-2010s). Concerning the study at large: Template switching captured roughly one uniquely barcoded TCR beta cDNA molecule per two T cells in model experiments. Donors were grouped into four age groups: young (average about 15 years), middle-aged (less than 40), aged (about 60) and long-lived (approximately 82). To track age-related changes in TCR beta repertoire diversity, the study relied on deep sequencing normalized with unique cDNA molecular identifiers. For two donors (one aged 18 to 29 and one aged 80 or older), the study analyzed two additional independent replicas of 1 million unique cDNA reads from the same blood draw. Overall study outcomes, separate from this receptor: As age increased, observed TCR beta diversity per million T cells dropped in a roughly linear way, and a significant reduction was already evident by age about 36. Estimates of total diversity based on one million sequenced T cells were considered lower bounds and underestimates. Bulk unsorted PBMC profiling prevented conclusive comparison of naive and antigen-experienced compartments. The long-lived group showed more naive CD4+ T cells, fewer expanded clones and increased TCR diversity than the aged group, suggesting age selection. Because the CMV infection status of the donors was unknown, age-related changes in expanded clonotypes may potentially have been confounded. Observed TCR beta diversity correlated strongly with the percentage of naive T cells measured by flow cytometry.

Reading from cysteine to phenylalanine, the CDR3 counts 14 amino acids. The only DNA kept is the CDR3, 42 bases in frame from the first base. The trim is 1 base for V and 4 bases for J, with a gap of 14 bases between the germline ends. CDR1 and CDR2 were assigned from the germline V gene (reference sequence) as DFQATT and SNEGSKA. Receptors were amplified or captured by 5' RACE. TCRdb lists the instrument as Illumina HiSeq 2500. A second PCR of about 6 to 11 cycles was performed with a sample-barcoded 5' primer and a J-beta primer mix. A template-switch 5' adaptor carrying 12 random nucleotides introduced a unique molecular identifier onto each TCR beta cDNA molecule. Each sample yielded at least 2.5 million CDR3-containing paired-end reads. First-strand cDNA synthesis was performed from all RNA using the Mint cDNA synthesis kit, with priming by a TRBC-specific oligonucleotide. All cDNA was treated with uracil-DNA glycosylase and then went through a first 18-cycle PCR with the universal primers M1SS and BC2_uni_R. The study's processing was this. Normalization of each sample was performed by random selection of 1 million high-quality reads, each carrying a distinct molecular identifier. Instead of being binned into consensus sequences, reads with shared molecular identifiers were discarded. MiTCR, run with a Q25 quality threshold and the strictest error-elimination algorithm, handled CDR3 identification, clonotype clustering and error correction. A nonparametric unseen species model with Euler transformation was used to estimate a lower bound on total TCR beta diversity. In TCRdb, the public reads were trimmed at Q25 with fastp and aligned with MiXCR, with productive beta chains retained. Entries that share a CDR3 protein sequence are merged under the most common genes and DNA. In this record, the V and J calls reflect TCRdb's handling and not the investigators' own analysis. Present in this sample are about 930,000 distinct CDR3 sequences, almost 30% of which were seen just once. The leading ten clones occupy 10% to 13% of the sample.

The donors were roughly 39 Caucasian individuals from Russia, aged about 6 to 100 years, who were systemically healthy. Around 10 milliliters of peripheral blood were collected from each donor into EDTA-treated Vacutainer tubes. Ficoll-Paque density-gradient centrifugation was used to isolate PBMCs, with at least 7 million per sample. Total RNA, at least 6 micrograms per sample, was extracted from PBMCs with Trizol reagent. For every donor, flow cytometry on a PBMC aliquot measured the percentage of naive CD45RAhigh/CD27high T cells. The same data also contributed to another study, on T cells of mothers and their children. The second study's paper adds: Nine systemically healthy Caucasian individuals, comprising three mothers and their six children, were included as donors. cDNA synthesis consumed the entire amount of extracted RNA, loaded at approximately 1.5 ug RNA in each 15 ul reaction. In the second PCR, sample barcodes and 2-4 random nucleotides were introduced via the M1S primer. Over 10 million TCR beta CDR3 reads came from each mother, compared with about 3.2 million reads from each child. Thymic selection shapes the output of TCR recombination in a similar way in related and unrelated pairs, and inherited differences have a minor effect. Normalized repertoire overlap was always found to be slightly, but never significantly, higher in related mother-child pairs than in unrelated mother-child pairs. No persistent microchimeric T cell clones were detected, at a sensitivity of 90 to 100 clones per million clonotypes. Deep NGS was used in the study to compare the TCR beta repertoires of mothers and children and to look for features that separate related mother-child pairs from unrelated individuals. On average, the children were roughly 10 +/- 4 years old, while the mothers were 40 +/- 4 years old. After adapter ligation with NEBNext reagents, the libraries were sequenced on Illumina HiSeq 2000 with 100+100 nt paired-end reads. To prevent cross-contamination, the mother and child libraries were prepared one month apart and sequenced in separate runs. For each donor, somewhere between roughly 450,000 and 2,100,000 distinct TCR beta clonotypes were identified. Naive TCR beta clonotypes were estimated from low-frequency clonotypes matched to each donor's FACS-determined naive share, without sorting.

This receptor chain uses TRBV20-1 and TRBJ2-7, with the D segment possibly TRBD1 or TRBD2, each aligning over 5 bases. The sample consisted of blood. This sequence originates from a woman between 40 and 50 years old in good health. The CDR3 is CSARGQNGDYEQYF. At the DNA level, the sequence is TGCAGTGCTAGAGGACAGAACGGGGATTACGAGCAGTACTTC.